This TCR beta chain was sequenced for a study of T cell repertoires in cytomegalovirus infection. Notes on this clonotype: As yet, its antigen is unknown.

The CDR3 length is 15 residues. CDR1 is MNHEY and CDR2 is SVGAGI in the germline V gene. The germline V and J ends were trimmed by 6 bases and 0 bases, with 12 bases remaining between them. Each CDR3 protein is one row after TCRdb ran MiXCR on the reads. The sample shows under 500,000 distinct CDR3 sequences, roughly 46% of them seen only once. The sequence was obtained from a human donor in good health (CMV status not recorded). Some clones in this sample may be carry-over from other donors' samples. J is TRBJ1-5 and V is TRBV6-5; D unclear. The starting material was cultured PBMCs, obtained from culture after CMV antigen stimulation. The CDR3 DNA reads as TGTGCCAGCAGGGAGACATTTGATAGCAATCAGCCCCAGCATTTT. Protein sequence: CASRETFDSNQPQHF.